This is a list of T cell receptor beta chains from one sample in a study of STAT5B mutations in CD4+ large granular lymphocyte leukemia. Profiled with immunoSEQ multiplex PCR; TCRdb holds only in-frame clones, not every one. The sample yields tens of thousands of clones, 80% to 90% seen once. The specimen sequenced was CD4+ T cells from blood buffy coats. These receptor sequences come from a human donor in good health. Both conserved end residues are part of each CDR3. Fields, in order: CDR3 protein, CDR3 DNA, D gene, V gene, J gene. A D gene is named only where the DNA matches it firmly.

CDR3aa: CASSSGTRSYNEQFF; CDR3nt: TGTGCCAGCAGTTCGGGCACTCGCTCCTACAATGAGCAGTTCTTC; d_gene: -; v_gene: TRBV11-2; j_gene: TRBJ2-1
CDR3aa: CASSYQLGETQYF; CDR3nt: TGTGCCAGCAGCTACCAGTTAGGAGAGACCCAGTACTTC; d_gene: -; v_gene: TRBV11-2; j_gene: TRBJ2-5
CDR3aa: CATSRTGQAYEQYF; CDR3nt: TGTGCCACCAGCAGGACGGGACAGGCCTACGAGCAGTACTTC; d_gene: TRBD1; v_gene: TRBV15; j_gene: TRBJ2-7
CDR3aa: CASSQVFSGNTIYF; CDR3nt: TGTGCCAGCAGCCAAGTTTTCAGCGGAAACACCATATATTTT; d_gene: -; v_gene: TRBV14; j_gene: TRBJ1-3
CDR3aa: CASSHPAGKDLSNQPQHF; CDR3nt: TGCGCCAGCAGCCACCCGGCAGGTAAAGATCTAAGCAATCAGCCCCAGCATTTT; d_gene: -; v_gene: TRBV4-1; j_gene: TRBJ1-5
CDR3aa: CASSWAGGGGNQPQHF; CDR3nt: TGTGCCAGCAGTTGGGCCGGAGGGGGAGGGAATCAGCCCCAGCATTTT; d_gene: -; v_gene: TRBV28; j_gene: TRBJ1-5
CDR3aa: CASSRRGGLWDEQYF; CDR3nt: TGTGCCAGCTCACGAAGGGGGGGACTTTGGGACGAGCAGTACTTC; d_gene: -; v_gene: TRBV18; j_gene: TRBJ2-7
CDR3aa: CASSLVADTQYF; CDR3nt: TGTGCCAGCAGCTTAGTTGCAGATACGCAGTATTTT; d_gene: -; v_gene: TRBV28; j_gene: TRBJ2-3
CDR3aa: CASSSQGNEQYF; CDR3nt: TGTGCCAGCAGCTCACAGGGGAACGAGCAGTACTTC; d_gene: TRBD1; v_gene: TRBV7-6; j_gene: TRBJ2-7
CDR3aa: CASSNRGRAYGYTF; CDR3nt: TGTGCCAGCAGCAACAGGGGGCGGGCCTATGGCTACACCTTC; d_gene: TRBD1; v_gene: TRBV6-5; j_gene: TRBJ1-2
CDR3aa: CASSSYPGTAVNTEAFF; CDR3nt: TGTGCCAGCAGTTCATACCCCGGGACAGCGGTGAACACTGAAGCTTTCTTT; d_gene: TRBD1; v_gene: TRBV7-2; j_gene: TRBJ1-1
CDR3aa: CASSQAGGNNYGYTF; CDR3nt: TGTGCCAGCAGCCAAGCAGGGGGGAATAACTATGGCTACACCTTC; d_gene: TRBD1; v_gene: TRBV4-2; j_gene: TRBJ1-2
CDR3aa: CASSEWQGTPEQYF; CDR3nt: TGTGCCAGCAGTGAATGGCAGGGGACTCCCGAGCAGTACTTC; d_gene: -; v_gene: TRBV2; j_gene: TRBJ2-7
CDR3aa: CASSLDRGVSGYTF; CDR3nt: TGTGCCAGCAGCCTAGACAGGGGAGTCAGTGGCTACACCTTC; d_gene: TRBD1; v_gene: TRBV2; j_gene: TRBJ1-2
CDR3aa: CASSPRGRDEKLFF; CDR3nt: TGTGCCAGCTCCCCTAGAGGGAGAGATGAAAAACTGTTTTTT; d_gene: -; v_gene: TRBV18; j_gene: TRBJ1-4
CDR3aa: CAISDFQGLAMIEQYF; CDR3nt: TGTGCCATCAGTGACTTCCAGGGACTAGCAATGATCGAGCAGTACTTC; d_gene: TRBD2; v_gene: TRBV10-3; j_gene: TRBJ2-7